A single sample is the source of the 2 T cell receptor beta chains below, sequenced in a study of shared clonotypes between healthy human individuals. Assay: immunoSEQ multiplex PCR; the TCRdb copy retains only in-frame clones and omits some. This table holds about 2.4 million clones, 90% to 95% found once. The sequencing sample was made of naive CD4+ T cells from PBMCs. The sample's subset: CD45RA+ positively selected. These receptors originate from a man aged 18 to 30 in good health. Some clones in this sample may be carry-over from other donors' samples.

As concerns this clone: This specimen includes other DNA sequences encoding the same CDR3. The chain joins TRBV7-3 to TRBJ1-5; D possibly corresponds to TRBD1 (5 bases). The germline V gene has CDR1 SGHTA and CDR2 FQGTGA. This CDR3 spans 13 amino acids. Trimming stripped 0 bases from V and 6 bases from J, with 6 bases between. CDR3 bases: TGTGCCAGCAGCTTAACGGGGGGTCAGCCCCAGCATTTT. Protein: CASSLTGGQPQHF.

The chain has TRBV5-6 and TRBJ1-2, with D unclear. Trimming pared 3 bases from V and 1 base from J, leaving 10 bases between. The germline gives CDR1 SGHDT, CDR2 YYEEEE. The CDR3 extends over 14 amino acids. CDR3 in DNA: TGTGCCAGCAGCTCCATAACATTTAACTATGGCTACACCTTC. Its translation: CASSSITFNYGYTF.